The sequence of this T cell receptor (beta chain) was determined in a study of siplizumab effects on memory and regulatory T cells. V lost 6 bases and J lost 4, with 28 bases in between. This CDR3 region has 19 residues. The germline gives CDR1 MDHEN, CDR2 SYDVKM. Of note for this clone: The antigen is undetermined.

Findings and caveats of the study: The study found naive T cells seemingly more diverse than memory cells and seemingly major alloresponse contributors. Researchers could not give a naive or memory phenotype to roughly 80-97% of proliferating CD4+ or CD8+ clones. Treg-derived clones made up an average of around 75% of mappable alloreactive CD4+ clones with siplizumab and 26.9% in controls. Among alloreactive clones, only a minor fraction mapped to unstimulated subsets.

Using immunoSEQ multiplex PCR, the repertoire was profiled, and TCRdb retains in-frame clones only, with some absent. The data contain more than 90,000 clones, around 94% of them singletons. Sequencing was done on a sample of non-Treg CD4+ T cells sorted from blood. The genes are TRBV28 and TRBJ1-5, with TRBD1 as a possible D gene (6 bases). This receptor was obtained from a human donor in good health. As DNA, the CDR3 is TGTGCCAGCAGCAACCTAAAGCGGGGGCGCCGGCCCACTAATCAGCCCCAGCATTTT. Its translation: CASSNLKRGRRPTNQPQHF.